This T cell receptor beta chain came from a study of shared clonotypes between healthy human individuals. About the research overall: CD4 naive and CD4 memory each took three plates per donor, while CD8 naive took two and CD8 memory one.

CDR3 length equals 13 residues. The V gene lost 0 bases and the J gene lost 1 base, with 4 bases spanning the gap. CDR1 SGHNT and CDR2 YYREEE come from the germline V gene (reference sequence). On this clone: Other nucleotide sequences in the sample specify the same CDR3.

This table comes from immunoSEQ multiplex PCR, and its TCRdb copy is limited to in-frame clones, with some not included. The table shows approximately 530,000 clones, with almost 97% occurring only once. Sequenced sample: naive CD4+ T cells sorted from blood. Described subset: CD45RA+ positively selected. V usage is TRBV5-4 and J usage is TRBJ2-5, with D unresolved. The sequence derives from a woman in her 30s in good health. CDR3 in amino acids: CASSLEAQETQYF. DNA of the CDR3: TGTGCCAGCAGCTTGGAGGCCCAAGAGACCCAGTACTTC.